The 6 T cell receptor beta chains below all came from one sample that was sequenced in a study of response to subunit inactivated influenza vaccine. TCRdb ran MiXCR on the RT-PCR reads and lists one entry per CDR3 protein. The sample carries 500,000 or so distinct CDR3 sequences, 16% recorded once. The sequences come from CD4+ T cells sorted from PBMCs, collected around 2 years after vaccination. The receptor source for this set is a man between 50 and 69 years old who received an inactivated influenza vaccine.

The rearrangement links TRBV12-3 or TRBV12-4 to TRBJ1-4; TRBD1 matches 8 bases. This CDR3 has 14 residues. V was pared by 1 base and J by 7 bases, with 2 bases of the junction left unmatched. The CDR3 coding sequence is TGTGCCAGCAGTTTAGACAGGGGGACTGAAAAACTGTTTTTT. This translates into CASSLDRGTEKLFF.

The chain carries TRBV6-1 and TRBJ1-1, with D possibly TRBD1 on 5 matching bases. V lost 2 bases and J lost 1, with 8 bases in between. The CDR3 consists of 14 residues. Germline CDR1 is MNHNS and CDR2 is SASEGT. The CDR3 region has the DNA TGTGCCAGCAGTGAACAGGGCGGGAACACTGAAGCTTTCTTT. This encodes CASSEQGGNTEAFF.

This chain connects TRBV3-1 to TRBJ2-2; TRBD2 might be the D (6 bases). Germline V gene lookup returns CDR1 LGHDT and CDR2 YNNKEL (reference sequence). Trimming cost V 4 bases and J 1 base, with 10 bases left between them. This CDR3 has 15 residues. DNA for the CDR3: TGTGCCAGCAGCCCCCGGACTAAGAACACCGGGGAGCTGTTTTTT. It codes for CASSPRTKNTGELFF.

This clonotype was seen at least ten times. CDR3 residues: CASSLGYSGANVLTF. In DNA form, the CDR3 reads TGCGCCAGCAGCCTAGGGTACTCTGGGGCCAACGTCCTGACTTTC. This rearrangement joins TRBV4-3 to TRBJ2-6; no reliable D call. This CDR3 is built from 15 residues. Germline V CDR1 and CDR2: LGHNA, YSLEER. The V gene lost 4 bases and the J gene lost 0 bases, with 7 bases spanning the gap.

This clonotype was seen only a few times. The chain has TRBV5-1 and TRBJ2-3, with D possibly TRBD2 on 6 matching bases. Germline CDR1 is SGHRS and CDR2 is YFSETQ. Between the trimmed V and J ends, which lost 0 bases and 2 bases, there was a span of 13 bases. This CDR3 region has 16 residues. The CDR3 region is CASSLALGGFTDTQYF. The CDR3 DNA reads TGCGCCAGCAGCTTGGCCTTAGGAGGGTTCACAGATACGCAGTATTTT.

This chain links TRBV3-1 with TRBJ2-6; no firm D call. V was cut by 8 bases and J by 1 base, with 9 bases left in between. This CDR3 region has 14 residues. Germline loops: CDR1 LGHDT, CDR2 YNNKEL (reference sequence). DNA of the CDR3: TGTGCCAGCGCTGCGTGGTCTGGGGCCAACGTCCTGACTTTC. This sequence encodes CASAAWSGANVLTF.